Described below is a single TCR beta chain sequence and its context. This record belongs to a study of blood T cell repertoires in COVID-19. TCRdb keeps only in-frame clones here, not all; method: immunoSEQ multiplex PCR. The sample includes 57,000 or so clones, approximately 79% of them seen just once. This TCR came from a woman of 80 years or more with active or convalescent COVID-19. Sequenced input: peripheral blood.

The CDR3 DNA reads as TGTGCCAGCAGTTACTCGAGCAGGGGAGACGGCTACACCTTC. It codes for CASSYSSRGDGYTF. V gene TRBV6-5 combines with J gene TRBJ1-2; tentatively, D is TRBD1 (6 bases). Germline V gives CDR1 MNHEY, CDR2 SVGAGI. V lost 0 bases to trimming and J lost 8 bases, with 13 bases between them. The CDR3 has 14 amino acids.